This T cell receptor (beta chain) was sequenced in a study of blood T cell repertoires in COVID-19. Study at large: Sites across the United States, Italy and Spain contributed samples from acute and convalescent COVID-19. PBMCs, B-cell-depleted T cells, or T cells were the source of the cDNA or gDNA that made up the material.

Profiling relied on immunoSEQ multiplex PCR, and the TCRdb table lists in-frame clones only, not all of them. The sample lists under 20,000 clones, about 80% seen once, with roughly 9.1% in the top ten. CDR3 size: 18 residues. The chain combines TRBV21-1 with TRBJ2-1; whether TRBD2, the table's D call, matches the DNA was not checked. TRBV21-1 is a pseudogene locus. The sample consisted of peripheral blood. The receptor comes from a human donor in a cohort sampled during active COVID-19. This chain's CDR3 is CASSKTSGRATAYNEQFF. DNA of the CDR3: TGTGCCAGCAGCAAGACTAGCGGGAGGGCCACGGCCTACAATGAGCAGTTCTTC.